This is a list of T cell receptor beta chains from one sample in a study of human T cells and chemical hapten exposure. TCRdb re-called the RACE reads with MiXCR, one entry per CDR3 protein. The sample holds approximately 80,000 distinct CDR3 sequences, 10% to 12% seen once. The input for sequencing was whole blood, taken in connection with sensitization to the hapten diphenylcyclopropenone (DPC). Every receptor here comes from a woman aged 45-65 years with alopecia areata. Some clones in this sample may be carry-over from other donors' samples. Both conserved end residues are part of each CDR3. The order of the fields is V gene, D gene, J gene, CDR3 protein. A D gene is named only where the DNA matches it firmly.

TRBV18	-	TRBJ2-7	CASSPPAVTYEQYF
TRBV20-1	-	TRBJ2-7	CSARDQYEQYF
TRBV6-6	TRBD1	TRBJ1-5	CASWGSRDRGLLSNQPQHF
TRBV6-5	-	TRBJ2-3	CASSLLHTQYF
TRBV4-3	TRBD2	TRBJ2-7	CASSQEASGSYEQYF
TRBV7-8	TRBD2	TRBJ2-1	CASTLAGGPNEQFF
TRBV6-6	-	TRBJ1-1	CASSHQGNTEAFF
TRBV20-1	-	TRBJ2-1	CSATGERRDEQFF
TRBV9	-	TRBJ1-1	CASSVGDNTEAFF
TRBV6-2/TRBV6-3	TRBD2	TRBJ2-7	CASSTATSGTNYEQYF
TRBV19	TRBD1	TRBJ2-7	CASSIRGLTYEQYF
TRBV28	-	TRBJ1-6	CASSSKFGGYSPLHF
TRBV25-1	TRBD1	TRBJ1-2	CASSESRTGGDYGYTF
TRBV5-1	-	TRBJ2-7	CASSLQGPKYSYEQYF
TRBV6-2/TRBV6-3	TRBD1	TRBJ1-1	CASSYLTGVNTEAFF
TRBV3-1	-	TRBJ1-1	CASSQGYRDAEAFF
TRBV9	-	TRBJ1-5	CASSVGGVGNQPQHF
TRBV28	-	TRBJ1-2	CASSSDVDGYTF
TRBV14	-	TRBJ2-4	CASSPQMGGIQYF
TRBV6-1	-	TRBJ2-5	CASSEAVKETQYF
TRBV5-5	-	TRBJ2-7	CASSLTEEQYF
TRBV5-6	-	TRBJ2-1	CASSLEVLGYNEQFF
TRBV28	TRBD1	TRBJ2-5	CASRRTGGEETQYF
TRBV28	TRBD1	TRBJ1-1	CASSPAGTGAPAFF